This entry lists 29 T cell receptor beta chains sequenced from one sample in a study of blood T cell repertoires in COVID-19. Sequencing was performed with immunoSEQ multiplex PCR; in TCRdb, only in-frame clones are kept and a portion is missing. Counted here are roughly 80,000 clones, around 77% occurring once; the ten biggest clones make up about 10%. Sequencing was carried out using peripheral blood. These receptor sequences come from a human donor in a cohort sampled during active COVID-19.

The chain recombines TRBV7-9 with TRBJ1-2; possible D gene TRBD1, 6 bases. The germline V gene has CDR1 SEHNR and CDR2 FQNEAQ (reference sequence). V lost 0 bases and J 9 bases, leaving 8 bases between the germline ends. The CDR3 runs to 12 residues. In DNA, the CDR3 is TGTGCCAGCAGCTTAGCGACAGGCAGCTACACCTTC. Translated: CASSLATGSYTF.

The chain joins TRBV5-1 to TRBJ2-7; TRBD1 is a possible D gene (6 bases). The CDR3 covers 13 residues. V lost 4 bases and J 8 bases, leaving 16 bases between the germline ends. The germline V gene has CDR1 SGHRS and CDR2 YFSETQ. The CDR3 region is CASSPATGIKQYF. Written as DNA, the CDR3 is TGCGCCAGCAGCCCGGCAACAGGGATCAAGCAGTACTTC.

The chain carries TRBV19 and TRBJ2-6, with 10 bases fitting TRBD1. The CDR3 totals 15 residues. The trim removed 5 bases at V and 5 bases at J, leaving 3 bases unmatched. Germline assignment: CDR1 LNHDA and CDR2 SQIVND (reference sequence). The CDR3 is CASSVDRGRANVLTF. The CDR3 DNA reads as TGTGCCAGTAGTGTTGACAGGGGGCGGGCCAACGTCCTGACTTTC. Using reference TRBV19 and TRBJ2-6 for the parts outside the CDR3, the full variable domain is DGGITQSPKYLFRKEGQNVTLSCEQNLNHDAMYWYRQDPGQGLRLIYYSQIVNDFQKGDIAEGYSVSREKKESFPLTVTSAQKNPTAFYLCASSVDRGRANVLTFGAGSRLTVL.

CDR3 region: CASSLEEGLSTEAFF. The DNA for the CDR3 is TGCGCCAGCAGCTTGGAAGAGGGTTTGAGCACTGAAGCTTTCTTT. The J gene is TRBJ1-1, the V gene TRBV5-1; D not certain. The V end lost 0 bases, the J end lost 4 bases, and 13 bases lay between the germline ends. Germline loops: CDR1 SGHRS, CDR2 YFSETQ. This CDR3 is 15 amino acids long.

J is TRBJ2-5 and V is TRBV19, with TRBD1 matching over 12 bases. CDR3 length equals 18 residues. The trim removed 4 bases at V and 5 bases at J, leaving 14 bases unmatched. The V gene's germline CDR1 is LNHDA and CDR2 SQIVND (reference sequence). As DNA, the CDR3 is TGTGCCAGTAGTACCGGGACAGGGGGCGCGCGACTACCGGAGACCCAGTACTTC. Translating gives CASSTGTGGARLPETQYF.

This clone has just a few counts. The chain is built from TRBV7-8 and TRBJ2-3; 8 bases are a match to TRBD1. Germline CDR1 reads SGHVS; CDR2 reads FQNEAQ. Unmatched junction bases numbered 3, after V lost 4 bases and J lost 0 bases. CDR3 length equals 15 residues. The CDR3 loop reads CASSSGQGSTDTQYF. For the CDR3, the DNA is TGTGCCAGCAGCTCCGGACAGGGTAGCACAGATACGCAGTATTTT.

V is TRBV4-1 and J is TRBJ2-1; perhaps TRBD2 as D (7 bases). Germline V gene sequence: CDR1 MGHRA, CDR2 YSYEKL. The CDR3 loop spans 15 amino acids. Trimming stripped 4 bases from V and 2 bases from J, with 12 bases between. The CDR3 region has the DNA TGCGCCAGCAGCCCTAGGGGGGGCGCCTACAATGAGCAGTTCTTC. Translation: CASSPRGGAYNEQFF.

The genes are TRBV29-1 and TRBJ2-7, with 8 bases lining up with TRBD1. The CDR3 runs 15 residues. Germline V gene data show CDR1 as SQVTM and CDR2 as ANQGSEA. After removal of 6 bases from V and 0 bases from J, the junction contained 10 bases not matched to a gene. The CDR3 here is CSVDPGQGGSYEQYF. Here the CDR3 DNA reads TGCAGCGTCGACCCCGGACAGGGAGGCTCCTACGAGCAGTACTTC.

This clone was recorded a few times. The rearrangement links TRBV5-1 to TRBJ1-2; no reliable D call. Germline-derived CDR1 and CDR2 are SGHRS and YFSETQ. The CDR3 covers 14 residues. Deletions cut 4 bases from V and 3 bases from J, with 13 bases between. CDR3 amino acids: CASSPPRQDYGYTF. The CDR3 DNA reads TGCGCCAGCAGCCCGCCCCGGCAGGACTATGGCTACACCTTC.

The chain recombines TRBV2 with TRBJ2-3; TRBD1 aligns across 9 bases. The CDR3 has 17 residues. Per the germline V gene, CDR1 is SNHLY and CDR2 is FYNNEI. The V gene end was trimmed by 8 bases and the J gene end by 1 base; junction bases not matched to a gene: 13. As DNA, the CDR3 is TGTGCCAGCGTCGACAGGGGGTATGTCCCTGGCACAGATACGCAGTATTTT. Translating gives CASVDRGYVPGTDTQYF. Variable domain in full (rest from reference TRBV2 and TRBJ2-3): EPEVTQTPSHQVTQMGQEVILRCVPISNHLYFYWYRQILGQKVEFLVSFYNNEISEKSEIFDDQFSVERPDGSNFTLKIRSTKLEDSAMYFCASVDRGYVPGTDTQYFGPGTRLTVL.

This chain uses TRBV7-2 with TRBJ2-3, with unresolved D. The CDR3 is 15 amino acids. CDR1 and CDR2 (germline): SGHTA, FQGNSA. V lost 2 bases and J lost 6, with 15 bases in between. CDR3 protein: CASSLRFLFGDTQYF. CDR3 bases: TGTGCCAGCAGCTTAAGATTCCTATTCGGGGATACGCAGTATTTT.

This clone was seen once. The V gene is TRBV19, the J gene TRBJ1-4; 10 bases match TRBD1. CDR1 is LNHDA, CDR2 SQIVND, per germline (reference sequence). This CDR3 comprises 14 residues. V shed 7 bases and J 10 bases; nucleotides not matched to a gene: 9. In nucleotides, the CDR3 is TGTGCCAGTACCCCGACAGGGGGCGTTGGAAAACTGTTTTTT. It codes for CASTPTGGVGKLFF.

The V call is TRBV6-5, the J call TRBJ1-5; 8 nucleotides line up with TRBD1. Germline CDR1 and CDR2: MNHEY and SVGAGI. V trimming: 5 bases; J trimming: 6 bases; junction bases outside the gene matches: 6. CDR3 length: 14 residues. The DNA for the CDR3 is TGTGCCAGCAGTATTACAGGGGGAGGTCAGCCCCAGCATTTT. As protein: CASSITGGGQPQHF.

Only a few counts were recorded for this clone. This chain uses TRBV5-8 with TRBJ1-5; D remains ambiguous. Germline V gene data show CDR1 as SGHTS and CDR2 as YDEGEE. Trimming stripped 0 bases from V and 4 bases from J, with 11 bases between. The CDR3 runs to 15 residues. The CDR3 region has the DNA TGTGCCAGCAGCTTGGCCTTTAGTATTAATCAGCCCCAGCATTTT. Translated, it gives CASSLAFSINQPQHF.

This clone appeared a few times. The V and J genes are TRBV5-4 and TRBJ1-2; weak D call: TRBD1 (6 bases). CDR3 length equals 14 residues. Trimming stripped 4 bases from V and 3 bases from J, with 13 bases between. Germline-derived CDR1 and CDR2 are SGHNT and YYREEE (reference sequence). The CDR3 DNA follows: TGTGCCAGCAGCAGCCACAGGGCCCACTATGGCTACACCTTC. This sequence encodes CASSSHRAHYGYTF.

The chain recombines TRBV6-2 or TRBV6-3 with TRBJ1-5, with D unresolved. Trimming took 1 base from V and 0 from J, leaving 7 bases between them. Germline V gives CDR1 MNHEY, CDR2 SVGEGT. The length of the CDR3 is 15 residues. In nucleotides, the CDR3 is TGTGCCAGCAGTTACTGGGCGGGTAGCAATCAGCCCCAGCATTTT. It is translated as CASSYWAGSNQPQHF.

V is TRBV6-1 and J is TRBJ1-5; D perhaps matches TRBD1 (5 bases). Germline CDR1 reads MNHNS; CDR2 reads SASEGT. Between the trimmed V and J ends, which lost 0 bases and 1 base, there was a span of 13 bases. CDR3 size: 17 residues. The CDR3 coding sequence is TGTGCCAGCAGTGAAGCGGGGCCGAGGATAAGCAATCAGCCCCAGCATTTT. Its protein is CASSEAGPRISNQPQHF.

V is TRBV5-6 and J is TRBJ2-5; D is possibly TRBD1 (6 bases). Germline loops: CDR1 SGHDT, CDR2 YYEEEE. Trimming pared 1 base from V and 1 base from J, leaving 11 bases between. CDR3 size: 15 residues. In DNA form, the CDR3 reads TGTGCCAGCAGCTTGAGGGCAGGGGTCCAAGAGACCCAGTACTTC. This sequence encodes CASSLRAGVQETQYF.

A few counts support this clone. V usage is TRBV7-6 and J usage is TRBJ1-6, with D possibly matching TRBD1 (5 bases). CDR1 SGHVS and CDR2 FNYEAQ come from the germline V gene. V lost 5 bases and J 6 bases, leaving 14 bases between the germline ends. The CDR3 is 15 residues long. CDR3 sequence reads: CASSRVGQGNSPLHF. In DNA, the CDR3 is TGTGCCAGCAGCCGCGTTGGGCAGGGTAATTCACCCCTCCACTTT. Full variable domain (missing parts from reference TRBV7-6 and TRBJ1-6): GAGVSQSPRYKVTKRGQDVALRCDPISGHVSLYWYRQALGQGPEFLTYFNYEAQQDKSGLPNDRFSAERPEGSISTLTIQRTEQRDSAMYRCASSRVGQGNSPLHFGNGTRLTVT.

The J gene is TRBJ1-1, the V gene TRBV9, with 10 bases aligning to TRBD1. The length of the CDR3 is 15 residues. CDR1 and CDR2 from the germline V gene are SGDLS and YYNGEE. Trimming at V came to 1 base and at J to 2 bases, leaving 2 bases not matched to a gene. CDR3: CASSVWTGGNTEAFF. The CDR3 nucleotides read TGTGCCAGCAGCGTATGGACAGGGGGAAACACTGAAGCTTTCTTT.

On this clone itself: This may be a read error, as it is one base from a much larger clone. The chain links TRBV5-5 to TRBJ2-7, with TRBD1 matching over 10 bases. This CDR3 region has 13 residues. V shed 4 bases, J shed 4 bases, and the junction held 2 bases outside the gene matches. The germline V gene has CDR1 SGHKS and CDR2 YYEKEE (reference sequence). The CDR3: CASSTGQGYEQYF. In DNA, the CDR3 is TGTGCCAGCAGCACGGGACAGGGGTACGAGCAGTACTTC.

This clone occurred once. This chain joins TRBV30 and TRBJ1-6, with a possible D match to TRBD1 (6 bases). This CDR3 is built from 17 residues. Germline V gene data show CDR1 as GTSNPN and CDR2 as SVGIG (reference sequence). V was shortened by 1 base and J by 7 bases, with 20 bases between the two germline ends. DNA of the CDR3: TGTGCCTGGAGTGAAAATCCCCAGGGGCGCCGGAATTCACCCCTCCACTTT. It yields the protein CAWSENPQGRRNSPLHF.

The J gene is TRBJ2-7, the V gene TRBV27, with TRBD2 matching over 9 bases. The CDR3 consists of 15 residues. V shed 6 bases and J 3 bases; nucleotides not matched to a gene: 9. Germline V gene lookup returns CDR1 MNHEY and CDR2 SMNVEV (reference sequence). The CDR3 region is CASSPNRLAVYEQYF. CDR3 DNA sequence: TGTGCCAGCAGCCCCAACCGACTAGCGGTCTACGAGCAGTACTTC.

This clone was seen only once. The genes are TRBV6-6 and TRBJ1-2, with a tentative D call TRBD1 (5 bases). The CDR3 has 12 amino acids. V shed 0 bases and J shed 10 bases, with 9 bases lying between them. Germline V gene data show CDR1 as MNHNY and CDR2 as SVGAGI (reference sequence). This CDR3 reads CASSYSRGDYTF. CDR3 nucleotides: TGTGCCAGCAGTTACTCGCGGGGGGACTACACCTTC.

This clone was observed a single time. CDR3 amino acids: CASSLEGETGIYEQYF. The CDR3 DNA reads as TGTGCCAGCAGCTTAGAGGGGGAGACAGGGATCTACGAGCAGTACTTC. The chain uses TRBV7-9 and TRBJ2-7; TRBD1 matches at 7 bases. This CDR3 region has 16 residues. Trimming cost V 1 base and J 3 bases; bases outside gene matches: 9. CDR1 SEHNR and CDR2 FQNEAQ come from the germline V gene (reference sequence). Complete variable domain (other parts from reference TRBV7-9 and TRBJ2-7): DTGVSQNPRHKITKRGQNVTFRCDPISEHNRLYWYRQTLGQGPEFLTYFQNEAQLEKSRLLSDRFSAERPKGSFSTLEIQRTEQGDSAMYLCASSLEGETGIYEQYFGPGTRLTVT.

This clone was detected once. The J gene is TRBJ2-3, the V gene TRBV3-1 (or the pseudogene TRBV3-2); 13 bases map to TRBD2. The CDR3 sequence is 18 residues long. CDR1 and CDR2 from the germline V gene are LGHDT and YNNKEL (reference sequence). J gave up 0 bases and V 4 bases, and 7 bases lay outside the gene matches. CDR3 sequence: CASSPRLAGGPSTDTQYF. The CDR3, as DNA: TGTGCCAGCAGCCCCCGACTAGCGGGGGGACCTAGCACAGATACGCAGTATTTT.

In this sample, this clone turned up a few times. The CDR3 protein is CASSPTGGHTSGNTIYF. In DNA form, the CDR3 reads TGTGCCAGCAGTCCGACAGGGGGCCATACCTCTGGAAACACCATATATTTT. The chain uses TRBV6-6 and TRBJ1-3; 10 nucleotides match TRBD1. J lost 0 bases, V lost 5 bases, and 7 bases had no gene match. CDR1 and CDR2 from the germline V gene are MNHNY and SVGAGI (reference sequence). The length of the CDR3 is 17 residues.

The chain couples TRBV19 to TRBJ1-1; TRBD1 matches at 7 bases. V was clipped by 9 bases and J by 10 bases; unmatched bases: 11. The CDR3 loop spans 12 amino acids. From germline, CDR1 is LNHDA and CDR2 SQIVND (reference sequence). Here the CDR3 DNA reads TGTGCCAGGCTGGGTAGGGGGCTAGGAGCTTTCTTT. Translated, it gives CARLGRGLGAFF.

Here the CDR3 DNA reads TGTGCCAGCAGCGGCGCTGGCGGGACAGAGTGGTACGAGCAGTACTTC. Translation: CASSGAGGTEWYEQYF. The chain is built from TRBV11-2 and TRBJ2-7, with D possibly being TRBD1 (7 bases). V was pared by 5 bases and J by 4 bases, with 21 bases between. CDR3 length: 16 amino acids. CDR1 is SGHAT, CDR2 FQNNGV, per germline.